This T cell receptor beta chain was captured by sequencing in a study of blood T cell repertoires in COVID-19 (TCRdb year 2020). Study-wide context: Samples from collaborators originated in the United States, Italy and Spain and spanned both the acute and convalescent phases of COVID-19. The prospective study material was composed of cDNA or gDNA derived from T cells, B-cell-depleted T cells, or PBMCs. Subjects who had been exposed to COVID-19, were actively infected with it, or had recovered from it provided the deeply sampled blood TCRbeta repertoires that made up the dataset. The repertoires were released in a freely available public database meant as a resource for research on the immune response to SARS-CoV-2. The samples were drawn from the first 160 participants of the ongoing ImmuneRACE study and from over 950 subjects provided by 6 global collaborators. A de-identified subject ID, COVID-19 status, age in years and sex were almost always included in the sample metadata. HLA class I and class II types, where available, came from metadata supplied by the sample provider rather than from assay-based typing. Overall study results and their limits: How much clinical and demographic metadata was included differed by source and by participant, and the metadata was provided uncurated.

The immunoSEQ Assay, a bias-controlled multiplex PCR, was used to amplify TCRbeta CDR3 regions from genomic DNA. The study's processing was this. Within the assay, amplification of reference gene primers was used to estimate how many nucleated cells each sample contained. To quantify the absolute abundance of each unique TCRbeta CDR3 rearrangement, sequence reads were collapsed and filtered. Productive Simpson clonality was computed per sample as the square root of Simpson's diversity index over productive rearrangements. The immuneACCESS repertoire file appears here via TCRdb, limited to in-frame rearrangements. These files lack a portion of the clones; in checked studies, under half of the deficit traces to unresolved V genes, and the cause of the others is not known. The V and J calls and clone size come from that table; D and trimming were worked out from the DNA. The sample has some 150,000 clones on record, around nine tenths of them singletons. 8.6% of the sample is held by the ten biggest clonotypes.

Whole blood was collected in K2EDTA tubes by collaborating institutions according to the institutions' own protocols. For TCRbeta analysis, collaborator samples were shipped as frozen whole blood, as isolated PBMCs, or as DNA extracted from either sample type. Comments on this clone: The target of this receptor is not known. There are no base qualities to consult, and no much larger clone falls within one base.

V is reduced by 4 bases and J by 7 bases, leaving a spacing of 9 bases between them. The CDR3 runs 12 residues from the cysteine to the phenylalanine. Solely the CDR3 DNA is kept, with 36 bases framed from the first base. CDR1 and CDR2 were assigned from the germline V gene as SGHRS and YFSETQ. The sequenced sample was peripheral blood. The receptor's source is a woman between 45 and 65 years old with active or convalescent COVID-19. The V and J genes are TRBV5-1 and TRBJ2-1, and perhaps TRBD2 as D gene, on 5 matching bases. The DNA sequence follows: TGCGCCAGCAGCCGGACTCTGAATGAGCAGTTCTTC. Translated, it reads CASSRTLNEQFF. The full variable domain, with segments outside the CDR3 supplied by the reference TRBV5-1 and TRBJ2-1 proteins, appears as KAGVTQTPRYLIKTRGQQVTLSCSPISGHRSVSWYQQTPGQGLQFLFEYFSETQRNKGNFPGRFSGRQFSNSRSEMNVSTLELGDSALYLCASSRTLNEQFFGPGTRLTVL.